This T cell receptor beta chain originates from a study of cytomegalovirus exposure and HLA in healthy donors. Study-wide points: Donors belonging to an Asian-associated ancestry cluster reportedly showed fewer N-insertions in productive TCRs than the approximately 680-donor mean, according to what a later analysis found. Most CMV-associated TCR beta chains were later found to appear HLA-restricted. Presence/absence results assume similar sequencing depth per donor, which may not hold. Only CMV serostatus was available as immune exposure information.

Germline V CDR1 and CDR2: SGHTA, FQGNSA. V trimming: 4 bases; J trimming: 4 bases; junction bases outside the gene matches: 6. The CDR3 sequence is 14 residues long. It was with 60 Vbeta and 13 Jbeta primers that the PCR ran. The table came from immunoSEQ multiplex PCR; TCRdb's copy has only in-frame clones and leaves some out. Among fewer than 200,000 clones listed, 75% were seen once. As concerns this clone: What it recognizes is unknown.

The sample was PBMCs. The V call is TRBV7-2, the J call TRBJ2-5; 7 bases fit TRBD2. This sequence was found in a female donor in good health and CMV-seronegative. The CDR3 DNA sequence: TGTGCCAGCAGCTGGGTGGGGGGGGGAGAGACCCAGTACTTC. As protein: CASSWVGGGETQYF. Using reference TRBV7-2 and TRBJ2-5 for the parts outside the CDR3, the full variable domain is GAGVSQSPSNKVTEKGKDVELRCDPISGHTALYWYRQSLGQGLEFLIYFQGNSAPDKSGLPSDRFSAERTGGSVSTLTIQRTQQEDSAVYLCASSWVGGGETQYFGPGTRLLVL.